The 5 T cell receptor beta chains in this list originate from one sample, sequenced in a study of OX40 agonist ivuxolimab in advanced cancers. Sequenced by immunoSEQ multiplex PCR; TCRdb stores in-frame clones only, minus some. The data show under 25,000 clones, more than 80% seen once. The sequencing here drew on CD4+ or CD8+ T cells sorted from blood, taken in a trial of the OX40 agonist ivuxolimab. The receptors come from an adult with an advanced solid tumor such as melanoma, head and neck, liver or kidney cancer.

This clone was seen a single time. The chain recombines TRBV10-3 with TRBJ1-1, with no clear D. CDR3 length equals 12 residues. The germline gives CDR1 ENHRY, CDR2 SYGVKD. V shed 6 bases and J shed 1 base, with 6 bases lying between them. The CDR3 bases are TGTGCCATCAGATCAGGGAACACTGAAGCTTTCTTT. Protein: CAIRSGNTEAFF.

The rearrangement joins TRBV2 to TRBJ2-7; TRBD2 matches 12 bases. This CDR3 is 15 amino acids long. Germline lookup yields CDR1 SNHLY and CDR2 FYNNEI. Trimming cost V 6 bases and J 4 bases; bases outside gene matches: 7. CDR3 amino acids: CASRIGTSGSYEQYF. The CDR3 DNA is TGTGCCAGCAGGATAGGGACTAGCGGGTCTTACGAGCAGTACTTC. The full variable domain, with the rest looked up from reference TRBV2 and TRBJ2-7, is EPEVTQTPSHQVTQMGQEVILRCVPISNHLYFYWYRQILGQKVEFLVSFYNNEISEKSEIFDDQFSVERPDGSNFTLKIRSTKLEDSAMYFCASRIGTSGSYEQYFGPGTRLTVT.

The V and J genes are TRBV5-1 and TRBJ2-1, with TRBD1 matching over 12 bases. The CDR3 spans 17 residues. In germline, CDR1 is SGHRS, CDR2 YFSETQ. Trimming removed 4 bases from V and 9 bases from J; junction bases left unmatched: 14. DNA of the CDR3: TGCGCCAGCAGCCGCTGGGGTGGGGACAGGGGGCCCACTGAGCAGTTCTTC. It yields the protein CASSRWGGDRGPTEQFF. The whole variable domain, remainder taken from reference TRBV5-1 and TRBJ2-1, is KAGVTQTPRYLIKTRGQQVTLSCSPISGHRSVSWYQQTPGQGLQFLFEYFSETQRNKGNFPGRFSGRQFSNSRSEMNVSTLELGDSALYLCASSRWGGDRGPTEQFFGPGTRLTVL.

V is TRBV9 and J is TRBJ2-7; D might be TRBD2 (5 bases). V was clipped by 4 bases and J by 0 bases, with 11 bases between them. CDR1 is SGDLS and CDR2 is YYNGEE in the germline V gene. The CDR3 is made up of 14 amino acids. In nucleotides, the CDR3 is TGTGCCAGCAGCCCCGGGATTAGCTCCTACGAGCAGTACTTC. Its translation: CASSPGISSYEQYF.

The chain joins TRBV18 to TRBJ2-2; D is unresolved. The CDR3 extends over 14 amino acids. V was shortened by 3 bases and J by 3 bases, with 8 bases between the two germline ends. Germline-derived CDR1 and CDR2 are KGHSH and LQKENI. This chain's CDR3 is CASSPDGYTGELFF. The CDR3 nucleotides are TGTGCCAGCTCACCGGACGGATACACCGGGGAGCTGTTTTTT.